Presented here are 9 T cell receptor beta chains from one specimen sequenced in a study of T cell changes during pregnancy in multiple sclerosis. Sequencing was performed with immunoSEQ multiplex PCR; in TCRdb, only in-frame clones are kept and a portion is missing. The table lists 50,000 to 75,000 clones, around 92% of them singletons. The specimen was peripheral blood, collected after pregnancy. The receptors stem from a female donor in good health, enrolled as a control in a pregnancy study.

The sample holds one count of this clone. The chain employs TRBV6-1 and TRBJ2-2; 9 bases align to TRBD1. With V trimmed by 9 bases and J by 3 bases, 5 bases remained unmatched. The CDR3 has 14 residues. CDR1 MNHNS and CDR2 SASEGT come from the germline V gene. This chain's CDR3 is CASKQGADTGELFF. CDR3 nucleotide sequence: TGTGCCAGTAAACAGGGGGCCGACACCGGGGAGCTGTTTTTT.

This clone showed up just once. The chain couples TRBV5-1 to TRBJ2-1, with TRBD1 matching over 8 bases. With V trimmed by 2 bases and J by 5 bases, 6 bases remained unmatched. The CDR3 sequence is 15 residues long. The germline V gene has CDR1 SGHRS and CDR2 YFSETQ. The CDR3 DNA reads TGCGCCAGCAGCTTAGGACAGGGACCCCACAATGAGCAGTTCTTC. Translation: CASSLGQGPHNEQFF. Supplemented by reference TRBV5-1 and TRBJ2-1, the full variable domain reads KAGVTQTPRYLIKTRGQQVTLSCSPISGHRSVSWYQQTPGQGLQFLFEYFSETQRNKGNFPGRFSGRQFSNSRSEMNVSTLELGDSALYLCASSLGQGPHNEQFFGPGTRLTVL.

J is TRBJ2-7 and V is TRBV6-5, with 12 bases identical to TRBD1. CDR3 length equals 15 residues. The V gene's germline CDR1 is MNHEY and CDR2 SVGAGI. V was pared by 0 bases and J by 7 bases, with 4 bases of the junction left unmatched. CDR3 DNA sequence: TGTGCCAGCAGTTACTCGGGACAGGGGGCTGGAGAGCAGTACTTC. Its translation: CASSYSGQGAGEQYF.

The chain joins TRBV5-1 to TRBJ2-7; weak D call: TRBD2 (6 bases). Germline lookup yields CDR1 SGHRS and CDR2 YFSETQ. The CDR3 spans 13 residues. V was cut by 6 bases and J by 4 bases, with 14 bases left in between. CDR3 sequence reads: CASTKGSGYEQYF. The CDR3 DNA reads as TGCGCCAGCACGAAGGGTAGCGGATACGAGCAGTACTTC.

The J gene is TRBJ2-3, the V gene TRBV9, with 10 positions matching TRBD2. The germline CDR1 and CDR2 sequences are SGDLS and YYNGEE. Losses at the gene ends were 4 bases for V and 0 bases for J; bases not matched to a gene: 11. The CDR3 runs to 18 residues. The CDR3 is CASSPRGGTSVSTDTQYF. The CDR3 DNA reads as TGTGCCAGCAGCCCGCGTGGGGGGACTAGCGTTAGCACAGATACGCAGTATTTT.

This chain connects TRBV6-6 to TRBJ2-7; 7 positions agree with TRBD1. V gave up 6 bases and J gave up 5 bases; unmatched junction bases: 10. The V gene's germline CDR1 is MNHNY and CDR2 SVGAGI (reference sequence). This CDR3 contains 14 residues. The CDR3 sequence: CASRINRGVDEQYF. CDR3 in DNA: TGTGCCAGCAGGATTAACAGGGGCGTGGACGAGCAGTACTTC.

The J gene is TRBJ1-4, the V gene TRBV7-2, with 7 bases fitting TRBD1. The V segment lost 5 bases and the J segment 3 bases; nucleotides outside the gene matches: 6. The CDR3 extends over 15 amino acids. Germline-derived CDR1 and CDR2 are SGHTA and FQGNSA. CDR3 sequence reads: CASSNKQGSNEKLFF. The DNA of the CDR3 is TGTGCCAGCAGCAACAAACAGGGGTCTAATGAAAAACTGTTTTTT.

This chain connects TRBV7-3 to TRBJ2-5, with 8 positions matching TRBD1. V shed 0 bases, J shed 1 base, and the junction held 4 bases outside the gene matches. There are 16 residues in the CDR3. Germline lookup yields CDR1 SGHTA and CDR2 FQGTGA. For the CDR3, the DNA is TGTGCCAGCAGCTTAACTGGGGGACAGGCCCAAGAGACCCAGTACTTC. It specifies CASSLTGGQAQETQYF. The whole variable domain, filled in from reference TRBV7-3 and TRBJ2-5, reads GAGVSQTPSNKVTEKGKYVELRCDPISGHTALYWYRQSLGQGPEFLIYFQGTGAADDSGLPNDRFFAVRPEGSVSTLKIQRTERGDSAVYLCASSLTGGQAQETQYFGPGTRLLVL.

J is TRBJ2-7 and V is TRBV12-5, with D hard to call. Germline-derived CDR1 and CDR2 are LGHNT and FRNRAP. The CDR3 has 13 amino acids. V lost 4 bases and J lost 2, with 9 bases in between. The CDR3 region has the DNA TGTGCTAGTGGTTCCCAGATGACCTACGAGCAGTACTTC. Translation gives CASGSQMTYEQYF.